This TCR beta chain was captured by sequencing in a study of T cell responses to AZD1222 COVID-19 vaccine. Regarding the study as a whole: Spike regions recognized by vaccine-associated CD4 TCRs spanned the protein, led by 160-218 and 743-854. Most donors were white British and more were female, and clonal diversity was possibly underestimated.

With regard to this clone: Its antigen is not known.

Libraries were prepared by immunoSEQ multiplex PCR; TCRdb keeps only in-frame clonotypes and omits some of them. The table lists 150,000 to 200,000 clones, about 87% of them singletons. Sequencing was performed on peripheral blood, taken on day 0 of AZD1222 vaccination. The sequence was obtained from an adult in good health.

CDR3 in amino acids: CASSLVPQGRYNEQFF. The CDR3 region has the DNA TGTGCCAGCAGCTTAGTCCCGCAGGGGCGCTATAATGAGCAGTTCTTC. The chain links TRBV7-2 to TRBJ2-1; D is possibly TRBD1 (6 bases). Per germline, CDR1 SGHTA and CDR2 FQGNSA. The ends were cut back, 1 base at V and 7 bases at J, with 17 bases in the middle. This CDR3 region has 16 residues.